This TCR beta chain came from a study of shared T cell receptors in the human thymus. The repertoire was sequenced with immunoSEQ multiplex PCR; TCRdb's copy has only in-frame clones and lacks some. The sample yields some 760,000 clones, 70% to 90% seen once. CDR3 length equals 15 residues. V trimming: 6 bases; J trimming: 3 bases; junction bases outside the gene matches: 7. The germline V gene encodes CDR1 MNHEY and CDR2 SVGAGI. The same sample was also studied in work on human thymus T cells. In that study: Serving as donors were healthy Finnish infants, each of whom was having open corrective surgery for congenital heart defects. It looked as if thymic and blood repertoires used V and J genes in a biased way. Unrelated individuals reportedly shared highly overlapping thymic TCR repertoires.

The receptor's source is a girl less than two years old with a congenital heart defect. The V and J genes are TRBV6-5 and TRBJ1-4; 7 bases are shared with TRBD1. The specimen was thymocytes. CDR3 sequence (DNA): TGTGCCAGCAGACCACAGGGGACCCCTAATGAAAAACTGTTTTTT. It encodes CASRPQGTPNEKLFF.